These T cell receptor beta chains were read from a single sample in a study of long-term antiretroviral therapy in people with HIV. Only in-frame clones appear in the TCRdb table, and some are missing; sequencing was by immunoSEQ multiplex PCR. The data hold about 39,000 clones, with less than 90% observed a single time. The sample in question was unsorted PBMCs, obtained just before starting antiretroviral therapy. The receptors here all came from a woman under 30 with HIV. The CDR3 runs from the conserved cysteine through the conserved F or W. A D gene is named only where the DNA matches it firmly. Some rows mark clone size as missing; the rest say once, few, many or name a class of expanded clone.

clone_size	v_call	d_call	j_call	cdr3_aa	cdr3_nt
-	TRBV4-1	TRBD1	TRBJ1-2	CASSEEGAPNYGYTF	TGCGCCAGCAGCGAAGAGGGGGCCCCCAACTATGGCTACACCTTC
-	TRBV5-4	-	TRBJ2-5	CASSIPQGRGQETQYF	TGTGCCAGCAGCATTCCTCAGGGAAGGGGCCAAGAGACCCAGTACTTC
once	TRBV4-1	TRBD2	TRBJ2-7	CASSQIAGTSGRYEQYF	TGCGCCAGCAGCCAAATCGCAGGGACTAGCGGGAGGTACGAGCAGTACTTC
-	TRBV5-6	-	TRBJ2-7	CASTEGWGDYEQYF	TGTGCCAGCACCGAGGGGTGGGGGGACTACGAGCAGTACTTC
-	TRBV7-2	-	TRBJ2-1	CASSPGGERGYNEQFF	TGTGCCAGCAGCCCCGGCGGGGAGAGGGGCTACAATGAGCAGTTCTTC
-	TRBV25-1	-	TRBJ1-4	CASRSTAAEKLFF	TGTGCCAGCCGTTCGACAGCGGCTGAAAAACTGTTTTTT
-	TRBV5-4	TRBD1	TRBJ1-4	CASSLGTGGASKKLFF	TGTGCCAGCAGCTTGGGGACAGGGGGCGCGTCGAAAAAACTGTTTTTT
-	TRBV19	TRBD2	TRBJ2-1	CASSSTSASYNEQFF	TGTGCCAGTAGTTCGACTAGCGCCTCCTACAATGAGCAGTTCTTC
-	TRBV4-3	-	TRBJ2-1	CASSQGRNNEQFF	TGCGCCAGCAGCCAAGGGAGGAACAATGAGCAGTTCTTC
-	TRBV27	-	TRBJ2-7	CASSTGGIYEQYF	TGTGCCAGCAGTACGGGGGGCATCTACGAGCAGTACTTC
-	TRBV2	TRBD1	TRBJ1-5	CASSEFGTGPYQPQHF	TGTGCCAGCAGTGAGTTTGGGACAGGGCCGTATCAGCCCCAGCATTTT
-	TRBV28	-	TRBJ2-5	CASSLSRYQETQYF	TGTGCCAGCAGTTTATCGCGGTACCAAGAGACCCAGTACTTC
-	TRBV4-3	-	TRBJ1-4	CASSQGTGIIDEKLFF	TGCGCCAGCAGCCAAGGCACAGGGATTATCGATGAAAAACTGTTTTTT
-	TRBV28	-	TRBJ2-1	CAITQGRVYNEQFF	TGTGCCATTACGCAGGGCCGGGTTTACAATGAGCAGTTCTTC
-	TRBV9	TRBD2	TRBJ2-5	CASSVGTSGGRQETQYF	TGTGCCAGCAGCGTAGGGACTAGCGGAGGCCGGCAAGAGACCCAGTACTTC
-	TRBV4-1	TRBD1	TRBJ2-3	CASSHLRDRGTDTQYF	TGCGCCAGCAGCCACCTCCGGGACAGGGGCACAGATACGCAGTATTTT